A single TCR beta chain is shown here with its context. Its cognate antigen is unknown. Losses at the gene ends were 0 bases for V and 7 bases for J; bases not matched to a gene: 7. Looked up from germline, CDR1 is LGHDT and CDR2 is YNNKEL (reference sequence). The CDR3 loop spans 17 amino acids. These data are taken from a study of T cell responses to AZD1222 COVID-19 vaccine. Whole-study results and caveats: Clonal diversity was possibly underestimated; the donors were predominantly white British and more often female. Elevations in Spike-specific TCR breadth and depth followed administration of two AZD1222 doses. Spike as a whole was targeted by vaccine-associated CD4 TCRs, dominant at 160-218 and 743-854.

The repertoire was sequenced with immunoSEQ multiplex PCR; TCRdb's copy has only in-frame clones and lacks some. The sample holds some 47,000 clones; around 80% are singletons and the top ten take roughly half. The receptor was isolated from an adult in good health. Here the sequenced sample was peripheral blood, taken on day 0 of AZD1222 vaccination. V and J are TRBV3-1 (or the pseudogene TRBV3-2) and TRBJ1-6; 9 bases fit TRBD1. DNA of the CDR3: TGTGCCAGCAGCCAAGAAGCCGGGACAGGGCGGAATTCACCCCTCCACTTT. Translated, it gives CASSQEAGTGRNSPLHF.